This T cell receptor (beta chain) was identified in a study of T cells after yellow fever vaccination. Background on the study: It was SMART-Seq v4 Ultra Low Input that prepared the fractions with low cell numbers. The study, taken as a whole, reports: Only a small proportion of the clonotypes turned up in both the CD4 and the CD8 compartments, likely arising from convergent recombination. Abundant clonotypes from the bulk population could contaminate FACS-sorted repertoires.

This CDR3 contains 15 residues. In germline, CDR1 is LGHDT, CDR2 YNNKEL (reference sequence). V gave up 0 bases and J gave up 10 bases, with 13 bases separating them. Researchers made TCR cDNA using 5'RACE template switching, and this step added a universal primer site and UMIs. TCRdb ran MiXCR on the 5' RACE reads and lists one entry per CDR3 protein. Of 250,000 to 400,000 distinct CDR3 sequences listed, 4.1% are singletons. About this clonotype: What it binds is not known.

The receptor was derived from a man aged 18 to 30 who received the YFV17D yellow fever vaccine. V is TRBV3-1 and J is TRBJ1-6; TRBD1 might be the D (5 bases). The material sequenced was PBMCs, taken 5 days after the yellow fever booster vaccination. The CDR3 sequence: CASSQDFQGYSPLHF. Written as DNA, the CDR3 is TGTGCCAGCAGCCAAGACTTCCAGGGTTACTCACCCCTCCACTTT.